The T cell receptor (beta chain) described here comes from a study of CD8+ T cells in alopecia areata. This CDR3 contains 17 residues. The junction had 16 bases not matched to a gene; V was cut back by 8 bases and J by 2 bases. Germline-derived CDR1 and CDR2 are SGHAT and FQNNGV. Isolated RNA was reverse transcribed into cDNA used as the sequencing template. Data came from immunoSEQ multiplex PCR; TCRdb stores just in-frame clones and leaves some out. Among approximately 91,000 clones, about 45% were seen once, and the ten largest hold approximately 0.79%. This chain uses TRBV11-2 with TRBJ2-5, with TRBD2 matching 8 bases. The TCR was taken from a human donor with alopecia areata. The sequencing sample was made of CD4+ T cells sorted from blood. The CDR3 loop reads CASSSLKAGARQETQYF. The CDR3 DNA is TGTGCCAGCTCCTCCCTTAAAGCGGGGGCTAGACAAGAGACCCAGTACTTC.